This TCR beta chain was sequenced for a study of blood T cell repertoires in COVID-19 (dated by TCRdb to 2018 to 2021). Regarding the study in general: Samples covering the acute and convalescent phases of COVID-19 were provided by collaborators in the United States, Italy and Spain. Where available, HLA class I and class II types were obtained from metadata supplied by the sample provider rather than from assay-based typing. The samples were drawn from the first 160 participants of the ongoing ImmuneRACE study and from over 950 subjects provided by 6 global collaborators. The prospective study material was composed of cDNA or gDNA derived from T cells, B-cell-depleted T cells, or PBMCs. A de-identified subject ID, COVID-19 status, age in years and sex were almost always included in the sample metadata. Subjects who had been exposed to COVID-19, were actively infected with it, or had recovered from it provided the deeply sampled blood TCRbeta repertoires that made up the dataset. A freely available public database, intended as a resource for researchers studying the immune response to SARS-CoV-2, is where the repertoires were released.

With respect to this clone: The antigen this receptor binds is unknown. Base qualities are not provided; no much larger clone lies one nucleotide away.

Broader findings and caveats from the paper: Clinical and demographic metadata were provided uncurated, with the amount varying by source and participant.

Participants in the prospective study were enrolled through a virtual design, were aged about 18 to 100 years, and lived in approximately 25 United States geographic areas. To assign participants to cohorts, the prospective study relied on clinical history that participants themselves reported in a screening survey and a study questionnaire. For ImmuneRACE Cohort 3, a participant was defined as recovered based on two consecutive negative NP/OP PCR tests, clearance by a healthcare professional, or resolution of symptoms. In the prospective study, whole blood, serum and a nasopharyngeal or oropharyngeal swab were collected from each participant by mobile phlebotomists. Over a roughly two-month period, participants in the prospective study had the option of providing additional blood draws and questionnaires. Before DNA extraction, blood samples from the prospective study were shipped at room temperature or frozen.

From a lookup of the germline V gene (reference sequence), CDR1 and CDR2 are MNHEY and SMNVEV. The CDR3 goes from the cysteine to the phenylalanine over 16 residues. Of the read, only the CDR3 DNA is kept; its 48 bases are in frame from base 1. The V and J ends are trimmed by 3 bases and 3 bases, leaving 14 bases between them. The immunoSEQ Assay, a bias-controlled multiplex PCR, was used to amplify TCRbeta CDR3 regions from genomic DNA. Processing in the source paper ran as follows. Within the assay, amplification of reference gene primers was used to estimate how many nucleated cells each sample contained. Sequence reads were collapsed and filtered to measure the absolute abundance of every unique TCRbeta CDR3 rearrangement. For each sample, productive Simpson clonality was calculated as the square root of Simpson's diversity index across productive rearrangements. Imported from immuneACCESS, the table was reduced by TCRdb to in-frame sequences with V and J called. These copies leave out some clones; in studies compared against another copy, an unresolved V gene accounts for under half, and the cause of the remainder is not known. The D gene and trimming were derived from the DNA, and the V and J assignments and clone size from that table. This sample holds approximately 160,000 clones; approximately 82% were observed only once. Of the sample, 4.4% is held by the ten largest clones.

The chain is encoded by TRBV27 joined to TRBJ2-2, and the D gene may be TRBD2, 6 bases matching. This TCR came from a woman aged 50 to 60 who had recovered from COVID-19. The sample consisted of PBMCs or T cells enriched from blood (not recorded which). The CDR3 here reads CASSFWGTLDTGELFF. The DNA sequence is as follows: TGTGCCAGCAGTTTTTGGGGGACTCTTGACACCGGGGAGCTGTTTTTT.